The sequence of this T cell receptor (beta chain) was determined in a study of blood T cell repertoires in COVID-19 (dated by TCRdb to about 2020). In the study overall: The collaborator samples originated in the United States, Italy and Spain and spanned the acute and convalescent phases of COVID-19. The material from the prospective study consisted of cDNA or gDNA derived from T cells, B-cell-depleted T cells, or PBMCs. The dataset comprised deeply sampled blood TCRbeta repertoires from subjects exposed to, actively infected with, or recovered from COVID-19. A freely available public database, intended as a resource for researchers studying the immune response to SARS-CoV-2, is where the repertoires were released. Samples came from the ongoing ImmuneRACE study (first 160 participants) plus 1,254 subjects from 6 global collaborators. A de-identified subject ID, COVID-19 status, age in years and sex were almost always included in the sample metadata. Where available, HLA class I and class II types were taken from metadata supplied by the sample provider and were not determined by assay-based typing.

Collaborating institutions collected whole blood in K2EDTA tubes following their own protocols. For TCRbeta analysis, collaborators shipped samples as frozen whole blood, isolated PBMCs, or DNA extracted from either of those sample types. The immunoSEQ Assay, a bias-controlled multiplex PCR, was used to amplify TCRbeta CDR3 regions from genomic DNA. The study's processing was this. Nucleated cell counts per sample were estimated from amplification of reference gene primers within the assay. To quantify the absolute abundance of each unique TCRbeta CDR3 rearrangement, sequence reads were collapsed and filtered. For each sample, productive Simpson clonality was calculated by taking the square root of Simpson's diversity index across productive rearrangements. Sourced from immuneACCESS, this table was stored by TCRdb with only in-frame sequences that have V and J called. A share of the clones is absent; for the studies checked, an unresolved V gene accounts for under half, and the remainder has no known explanation. That table gives V, J and clone size, and the DNA gave D and trimming. In this sample the table shows over 200,000 clones, 80% to 85% of which occur a single time. Clones ranked in the top ten supply roughly 5% of the sample.

The CDR3 has 13 amino acids, counting the end cysteine and phenylalanine. The kept DNA is CDR3 alone, 39 bases in frame from the first base. CDR1 is given as MNHEY and CDR2 as SVGAGI, both from the germline V gene. V and J are truncated by 7 bases and 2 bases respectively, leaving an intervening sequence of 11 bases. What the study reported, not specific to this receptor: The quantity of clinical and demographic metadata differed by source and by participant and was supplied without curation.

About this clone itself: The target of this receptor is not known. Base qualities are not provided; no much larger clone lies one nucleotide away.

The source is a human donor in a cohort sampled during active COVID-19. The chain uses TRBV6-5 and TRBJ1-1; the D gene is possibly TRBD1, with 6 bases matching. The sample comprised peripheral blood. The nucleotides are TGTGCCAGCACTCCGGACAGAAACACTGAAGCTTTCTTT. Protein translation: CASTPDRNTEAFF.